This T cell receptor beta chain was profiled in a study of shared clonotypes between healthy human individuals. Study context: Per-donor plates numbered three CD4 naive, three CD4 memory, two CD8 naive and one CD8 memory. Overall study findings and caveats: Donor clonotype sharing was expected to depend on sequencing depth.

A split of CD4+ cells into CD45RA+ naive and CD45RA-negative memory subsets was performed. Only in-frame clones appear in the TCRdb table, and some are missing; sequencing was by immunoSEQ multiplex PCR. The profile covers under 600,000 clones, with 95% to 96% appearing a single time and about 0.059% taken by the ten largest. About this clone: The antigen remains unidentified.

The V gene end was trimmed by 3 bases and the J gene end by 7 bases; junction bases not matched to a gene: 16. The CDR3 has 17 residues. Per the germline V gene, CDR1 is MDHEN and CDR2 is SYDVKM. Input material: naive CD4+ T cells sorted from blood. Described subset: CD45RA+ positively selected. This rearrangement joins TRBV28 to TRBJ1-1; 8 bases are shared with TRBD1. This sequence was found in a woman aged 25 to 39 in good health. CDR3 nucleotides: TGTGCCAGCAGTTTCTCAGGTCTTGGACAGGGTCATATTGAAGCTTTCTTT. Its protein product is CASSFSGLGQGHIEAFF.